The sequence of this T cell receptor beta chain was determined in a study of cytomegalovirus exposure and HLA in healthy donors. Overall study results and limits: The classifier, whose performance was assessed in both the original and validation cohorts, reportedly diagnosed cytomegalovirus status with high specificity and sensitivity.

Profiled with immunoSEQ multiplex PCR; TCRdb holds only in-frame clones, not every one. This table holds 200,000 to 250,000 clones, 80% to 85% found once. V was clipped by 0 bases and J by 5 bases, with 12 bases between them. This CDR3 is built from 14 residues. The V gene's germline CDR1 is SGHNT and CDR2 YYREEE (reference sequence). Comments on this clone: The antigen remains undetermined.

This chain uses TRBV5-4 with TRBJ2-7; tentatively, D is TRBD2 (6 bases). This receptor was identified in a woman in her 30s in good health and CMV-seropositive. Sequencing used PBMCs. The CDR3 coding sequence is TGTGCCAGCAGCTTGGAGGCGGGGCGCAACGAGCAGTACTTC. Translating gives CASSLEAGRNEQYF.